The sequence of this T cell receptor beta chain was determined in a study of response to subunit inactivated influenza vaccine. TCRdb used MiXCR to reprocess the RT-PCR reads, holding one entry per CDR3 protein. Of around 500,000 distinct CDR3 sequences listed, about 10% are singletons. The V end was cut by 7 bases, the J end by 6 bases, with 13 bases between. This CDR3 region has 13 residues. CDR1 MNHNS and CDR2 SASEGT come from the germline V gene. This clonotype was counted at least ten times. The V call is TRBV6-1, the J call TRBJ1-5; no firm D call. The sequence was collected from a man in his fifties who received an inactivated influenza vaccine. The sample in question was PBMCs from blood, obtained 35 to 45 days after vaccination. CDR3 nucleotide sequence: TGTGCCAGCACGGAGACTCTCTCTCAGCCCCAGCATTTT. It specifies CASTETLSQPQHF.